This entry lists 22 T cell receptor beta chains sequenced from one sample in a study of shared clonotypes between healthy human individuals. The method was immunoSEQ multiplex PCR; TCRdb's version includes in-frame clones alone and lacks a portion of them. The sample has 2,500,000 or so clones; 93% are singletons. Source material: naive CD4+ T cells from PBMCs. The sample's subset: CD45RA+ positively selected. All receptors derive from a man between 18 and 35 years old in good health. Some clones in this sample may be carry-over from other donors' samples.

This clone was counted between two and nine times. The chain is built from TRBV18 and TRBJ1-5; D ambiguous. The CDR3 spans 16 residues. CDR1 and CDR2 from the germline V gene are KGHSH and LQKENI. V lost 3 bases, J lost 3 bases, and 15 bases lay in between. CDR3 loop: CASSPLGGELNQPQHF. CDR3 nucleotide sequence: TGTGCCAGCTCACCCCTAGGCGGGGAACTCAATCAGCCCCAGCATTTT.

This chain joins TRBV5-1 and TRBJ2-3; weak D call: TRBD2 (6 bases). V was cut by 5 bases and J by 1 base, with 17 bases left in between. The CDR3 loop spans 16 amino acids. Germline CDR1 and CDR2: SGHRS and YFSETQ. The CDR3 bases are TGCGCCAGCAGTAGTCGGACGGGAGAAGGCACAGATACGCAGTATTTT. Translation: CASSSRTGEGTDTQYF.

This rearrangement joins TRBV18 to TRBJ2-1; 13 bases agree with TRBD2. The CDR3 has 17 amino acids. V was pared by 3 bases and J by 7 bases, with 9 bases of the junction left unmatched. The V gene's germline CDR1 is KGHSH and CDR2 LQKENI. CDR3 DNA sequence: TGTGCCAGCTCACCGCGTCGGACTAGCGGGAGAGGTAATGAGCAGTTCTTC. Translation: CASSPRRTSGRGNEQFF.

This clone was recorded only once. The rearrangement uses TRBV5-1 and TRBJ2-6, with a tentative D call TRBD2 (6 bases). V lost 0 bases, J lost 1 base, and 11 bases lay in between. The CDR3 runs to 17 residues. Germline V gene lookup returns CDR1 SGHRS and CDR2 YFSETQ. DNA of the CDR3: TGCGCCAGCAGCTTGGGGTGGCGGGATTCTGGGGCCAACGTCCTGACTTTC. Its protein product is CASSLGWRDSGANVLTF.

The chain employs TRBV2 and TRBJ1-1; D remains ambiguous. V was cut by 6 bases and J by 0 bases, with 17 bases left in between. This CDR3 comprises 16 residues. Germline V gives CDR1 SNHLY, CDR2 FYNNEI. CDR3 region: CASSRERAALNTEAFF. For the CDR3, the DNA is TGTGCCAGCAGCCGAGAGAGGGCCGCATTGAACACTGAAGCTTTCTTT.

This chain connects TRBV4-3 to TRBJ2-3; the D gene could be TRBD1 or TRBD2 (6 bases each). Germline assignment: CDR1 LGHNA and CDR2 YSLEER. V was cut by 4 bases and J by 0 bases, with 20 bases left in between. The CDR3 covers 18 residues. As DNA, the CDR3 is TGCGCCAGCAGCCGGCGAGGGGGGCGAATTACTAGCACAGATACGCAGTATTTT. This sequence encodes CASSRRGGRITSTDTQYF.

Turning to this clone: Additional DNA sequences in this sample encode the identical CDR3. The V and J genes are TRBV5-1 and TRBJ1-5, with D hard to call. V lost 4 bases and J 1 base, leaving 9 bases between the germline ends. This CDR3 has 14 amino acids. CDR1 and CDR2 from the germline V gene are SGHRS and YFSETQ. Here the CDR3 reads CASSPGGSNQPQHF. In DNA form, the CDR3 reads TGCGCCAGCAGCCCAGGTGGAAGCAATCAGCCCCAGCATTTT.

This CDR3 reads CASRKTGGNEQFF. CDR3 sequence (DNA): TGTGCCAGCAGAAAGACAGGGGGGAATGAGCAGTTCTTC. J is TRBJ2-1 and V is TRBV6-5; 9 positions match TRBD1. The CDR3 runs to 13 residues. Unmatched junction bases numbered 4, after V lost 6 bases and J lost 7 bases. Germline loops: CDR1 MNHEY, CDR2 SVGAGI.

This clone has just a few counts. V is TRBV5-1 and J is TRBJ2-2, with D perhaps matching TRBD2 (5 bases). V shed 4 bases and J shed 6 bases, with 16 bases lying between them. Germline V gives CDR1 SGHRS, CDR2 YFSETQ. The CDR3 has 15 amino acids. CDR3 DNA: TGCGCCAGCAGCCCCACGGCAGGAGGAGCCGGGGAGCTGTTTTTT. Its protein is CASSPTAGGAGELFF. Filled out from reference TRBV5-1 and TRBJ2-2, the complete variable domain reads KAGVTQTPRYLIKTRGQQVTLSCSPISGHRSVSWYQQTPGQGLQFLFEYFSETQRNKGNFPGRFSGRQFSNSRSEMNVSTLELGDSALYLCASSPTAGGAGELFFGEGSRLTVL.

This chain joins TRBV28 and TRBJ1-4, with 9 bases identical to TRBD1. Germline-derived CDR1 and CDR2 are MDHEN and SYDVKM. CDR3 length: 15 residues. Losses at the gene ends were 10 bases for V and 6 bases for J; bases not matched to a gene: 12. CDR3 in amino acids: CATYQGTGNDEKLFF. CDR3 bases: TGTGCCACCTACCAGGGGACAGGGAATGATGAAAAACTGTTTTTT.

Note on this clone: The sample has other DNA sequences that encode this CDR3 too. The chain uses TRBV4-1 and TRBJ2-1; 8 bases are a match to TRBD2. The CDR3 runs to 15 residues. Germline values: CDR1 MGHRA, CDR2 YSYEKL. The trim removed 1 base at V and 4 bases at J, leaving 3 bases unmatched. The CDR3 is CASSQVGGRYNEQFF. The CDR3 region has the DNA TGCGCCAGCAGCCAAGTAGGCGGGAGGTACAATGAGCAGTTCTTC.

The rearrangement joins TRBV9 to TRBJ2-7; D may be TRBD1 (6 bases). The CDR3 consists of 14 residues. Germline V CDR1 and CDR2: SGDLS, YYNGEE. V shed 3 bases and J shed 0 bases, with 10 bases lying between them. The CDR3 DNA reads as TGTGCCAGCAGCGGGCAGGGGAACTCCTACGAGCAGTACTTC. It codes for CASSGQGNSYEQYF.

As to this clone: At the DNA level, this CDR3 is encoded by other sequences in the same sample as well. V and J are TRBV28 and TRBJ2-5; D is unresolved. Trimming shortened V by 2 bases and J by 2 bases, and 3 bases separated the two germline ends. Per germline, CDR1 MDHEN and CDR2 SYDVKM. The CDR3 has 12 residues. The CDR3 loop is CASSLAQETQYF. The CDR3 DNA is TGTGCCAGCAGTTTAGCGCAAGAGACCCAGTACTTC.

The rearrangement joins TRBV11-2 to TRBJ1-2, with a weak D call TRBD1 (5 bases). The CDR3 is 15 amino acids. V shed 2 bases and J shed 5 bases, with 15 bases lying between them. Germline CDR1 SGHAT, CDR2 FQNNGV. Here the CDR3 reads CASSLTPTVYYGYTF. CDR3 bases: TGTGCCAGCAGCTTAACCCCGACAGTCTATTATGGCTACACCTTC.

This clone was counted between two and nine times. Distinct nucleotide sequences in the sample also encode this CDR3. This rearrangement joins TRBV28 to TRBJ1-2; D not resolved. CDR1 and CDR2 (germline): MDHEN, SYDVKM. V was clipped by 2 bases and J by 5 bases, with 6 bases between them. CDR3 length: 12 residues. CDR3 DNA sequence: TGTGCCAGCAGTTTAAGTGCTTATGGCTACACCTTC. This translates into CASSLSAYGYTF.

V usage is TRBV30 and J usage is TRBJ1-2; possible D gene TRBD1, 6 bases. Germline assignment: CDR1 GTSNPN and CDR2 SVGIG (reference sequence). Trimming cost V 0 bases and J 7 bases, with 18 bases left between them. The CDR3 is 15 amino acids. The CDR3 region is CAWSVPGARVSGYTF. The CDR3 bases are TGTGCCTGGAGTGTACCGGGGGCCAGGGTTTCTGGCTACACCTTC.

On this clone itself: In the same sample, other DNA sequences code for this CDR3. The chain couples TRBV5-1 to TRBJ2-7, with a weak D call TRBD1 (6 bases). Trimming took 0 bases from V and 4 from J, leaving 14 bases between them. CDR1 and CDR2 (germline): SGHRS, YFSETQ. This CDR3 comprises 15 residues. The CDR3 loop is CASSLGQGPAYEQYF. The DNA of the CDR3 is TGCGCCAGCAGCTTGGGGCAGGGGCCAGCGTACGAGCAGTACTTC.

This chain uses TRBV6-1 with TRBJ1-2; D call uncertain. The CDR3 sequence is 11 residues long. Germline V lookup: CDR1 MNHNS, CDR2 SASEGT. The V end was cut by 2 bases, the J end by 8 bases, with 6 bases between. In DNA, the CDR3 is TGTGCCAGCAGTGAAAAGAGGGGCTACACCTTC. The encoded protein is CASSEKRGYTF.

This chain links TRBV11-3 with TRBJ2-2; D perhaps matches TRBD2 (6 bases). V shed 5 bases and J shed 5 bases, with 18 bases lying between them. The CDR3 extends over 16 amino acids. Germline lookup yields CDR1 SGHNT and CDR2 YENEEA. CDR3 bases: TGTGCCAGCAGCCCCCGCTCCCGGGCGGGGACCGGGGAGCTGTTTTTT. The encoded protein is CASSPRSRAGTGELFF.

CDR3: CSVEGRNRPNTEAFF. CDR3 DNA: TGCAGCGTTGAAGGGAGGAACAGGCCGAACACTGAAGCTTTCTTT. V gene TRBV29-1 combines with J gene TRBJ1-1; TRBD1 is a possible D gene (5 bases). V was pared by 1 base and J by 1 base, with 13 bases between. The CDR3 sequence is 15 residues long. CDR1 is SQVTM and CDR2 is ANQGSEA in the germline V gene. The variable domain in full, with the rest retrieved from reference TRBV29-1 and TRBJ1-1, is SAVISQKPSRDICQRGTSLTIQCQVDSQVTMMFWYRQQPGQSLTLIATANQGSEATYESGFVIDKFPISRPNLTFSTLTVSNMSPEDSSIYLCSVEGRNRPNTEAFFGQGTRLTVV.

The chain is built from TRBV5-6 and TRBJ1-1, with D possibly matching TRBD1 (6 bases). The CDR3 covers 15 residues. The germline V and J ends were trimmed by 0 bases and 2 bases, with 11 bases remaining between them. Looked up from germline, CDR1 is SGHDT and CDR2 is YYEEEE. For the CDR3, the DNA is TGTGCCAGCAGCTTGGTGTGGGGGCAAAACACTGAAGCTTTCTTT. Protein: CASSLVWGQNTEAFF. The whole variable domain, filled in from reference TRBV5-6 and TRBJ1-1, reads DAGVTQSPTHLIKTRGQQVTLRCSPKSGHDTVSWYQQALGQGPQFIFQYYEEEERQRGNFPDRFSGHQFPNYSSELNVNALLLGDSALYLCASSLVWGQNTEAFFGQGTRLTVV.

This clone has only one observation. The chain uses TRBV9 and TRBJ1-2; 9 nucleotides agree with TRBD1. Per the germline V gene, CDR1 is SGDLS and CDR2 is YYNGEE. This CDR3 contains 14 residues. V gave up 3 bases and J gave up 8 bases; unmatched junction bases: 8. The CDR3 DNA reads TGTGCCAGCAGCGGACAGGGGGTAACTATGGGCTACACCTTC. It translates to CASSGQGVTMGYTF.